This T cell receptor beta chain was identified in a study of PD-L1 blockade in urothelial cancer. Time point specified: pretreatment peripheral blood. Every PCR received spiked-in synthetic TCR analog templates. TCRdb's copy holds only in-frame clones and misses some; the assay was immunoSEQ multiplex PCR. The sample lists about 95,000 clones; roughly 90% were seen once. Trimming shortened V by 3 bases and J by 3 bases, and 11 bases separated the two germline ends. Germline V lookup: CDR1 SGDLS, CDR2 YYNGEE. CDR3 size: 14 residues. This specimen consisted of PBMCs, obtained around atezolizumab (anti-PD-L1) treatment. The J gene is TRBJ2-3, the V gene TRBV9; D may be TRBD2 (6 bases). The receptor comes from a man in his 60s with urothelial cancer. CDR3 sequence reads: CASSASRGTDTQYF. Here the CDR3 DNA reads TGTGCCAGCAGCGCCTCCCGGGGGACAGATACGCAGTATTTT.